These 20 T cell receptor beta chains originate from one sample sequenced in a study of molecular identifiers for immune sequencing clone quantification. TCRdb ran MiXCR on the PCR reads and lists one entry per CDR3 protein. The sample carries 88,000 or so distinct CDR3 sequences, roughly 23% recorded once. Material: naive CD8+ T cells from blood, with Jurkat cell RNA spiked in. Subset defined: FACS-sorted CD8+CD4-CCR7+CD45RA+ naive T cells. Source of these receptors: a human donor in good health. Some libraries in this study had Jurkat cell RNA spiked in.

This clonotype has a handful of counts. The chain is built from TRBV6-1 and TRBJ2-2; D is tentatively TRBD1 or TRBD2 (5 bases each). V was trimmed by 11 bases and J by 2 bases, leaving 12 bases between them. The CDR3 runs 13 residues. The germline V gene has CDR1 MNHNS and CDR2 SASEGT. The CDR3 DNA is TGTGCCGGACGGGACGCAAACACCGGGGAGCTGTTTTTT. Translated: CAGRDANTGELFF.

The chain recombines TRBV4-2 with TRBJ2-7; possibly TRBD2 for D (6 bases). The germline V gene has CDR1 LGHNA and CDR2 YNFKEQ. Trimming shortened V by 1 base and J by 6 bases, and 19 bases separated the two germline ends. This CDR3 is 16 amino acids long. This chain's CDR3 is CASSQGITGLWGEQYF. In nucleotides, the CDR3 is TGTGCCAGCAGCCAAGGTATAACGGGACTTTGGGGCGAGCAGTACTTC.

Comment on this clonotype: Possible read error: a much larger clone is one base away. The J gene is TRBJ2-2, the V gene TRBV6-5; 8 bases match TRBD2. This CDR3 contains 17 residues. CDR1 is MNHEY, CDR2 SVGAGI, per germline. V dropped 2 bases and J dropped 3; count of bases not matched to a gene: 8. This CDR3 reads CASSYPRPGGDTGELFF. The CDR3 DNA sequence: TGTGCCAGCAGTTACCCCCGACCCGGGGGGGACACCGGGGAGCTGTTTTTT.

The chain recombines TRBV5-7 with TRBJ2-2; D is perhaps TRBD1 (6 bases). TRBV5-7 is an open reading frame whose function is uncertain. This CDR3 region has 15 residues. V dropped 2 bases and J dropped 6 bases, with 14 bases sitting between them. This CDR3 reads CASSFGQNHAGELFF. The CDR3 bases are TGTGCCAGCAGCTTCGGACAGAACCACGCCGGGGAGCTGTTTTTT.

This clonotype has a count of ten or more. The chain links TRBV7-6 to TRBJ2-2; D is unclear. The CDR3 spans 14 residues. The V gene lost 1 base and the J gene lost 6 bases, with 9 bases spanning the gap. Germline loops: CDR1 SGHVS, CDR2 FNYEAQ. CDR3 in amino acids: CASSLEGMAGELFF. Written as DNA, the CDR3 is TGTGCCAGCAGCTTAGAAGGCATGGCCGGGGAGCTGTTTTTT.

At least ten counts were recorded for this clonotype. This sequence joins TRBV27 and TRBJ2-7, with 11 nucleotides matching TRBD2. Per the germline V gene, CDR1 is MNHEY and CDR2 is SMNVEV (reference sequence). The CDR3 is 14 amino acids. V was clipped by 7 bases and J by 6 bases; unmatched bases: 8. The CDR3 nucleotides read TGTGCCAGCACCCTACTAGCGGGAGAGGGCGAGCAGTACTTC. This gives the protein CASTLLAGEGEQYF.

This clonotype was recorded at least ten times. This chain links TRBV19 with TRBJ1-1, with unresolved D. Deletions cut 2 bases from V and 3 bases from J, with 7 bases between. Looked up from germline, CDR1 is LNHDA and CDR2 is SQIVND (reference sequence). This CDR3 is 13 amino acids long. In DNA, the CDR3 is TGTGCCAGTAGTATAAAGGGTGACACTGAAGCTTTCTTT. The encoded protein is CASSIKGDTEAFF.

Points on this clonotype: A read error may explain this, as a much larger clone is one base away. The CDR3 spells CVSSLSIKKGQPQHF. The CDR3 region has the DNA TGTGTCAGCAGCCTCAGCATTAAGAAGGGACAGCCCCAGCATTTT. This sequence joins TRBV12-3 or TRBV12-4 and TRBJ1-5, with D unclear. This CDR3 has 15 residues.

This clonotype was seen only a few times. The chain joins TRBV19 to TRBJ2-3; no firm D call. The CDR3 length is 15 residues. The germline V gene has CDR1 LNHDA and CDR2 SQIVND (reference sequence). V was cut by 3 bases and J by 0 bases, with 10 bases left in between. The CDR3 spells CASSMVLSSTDTQYF. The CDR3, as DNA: TGTGCCAGTAGTATGGTCCTCAGTAGCACAGATACGCAGTATTTT.

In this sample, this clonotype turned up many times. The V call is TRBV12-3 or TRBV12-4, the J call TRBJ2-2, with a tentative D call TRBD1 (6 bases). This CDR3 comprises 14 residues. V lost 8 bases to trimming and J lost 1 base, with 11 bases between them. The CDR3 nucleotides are TGTGCCAGCTGTCCAGGGGAGAACACCGGGGAGCTGTTTTTT. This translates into CASCPGENTGELFF.

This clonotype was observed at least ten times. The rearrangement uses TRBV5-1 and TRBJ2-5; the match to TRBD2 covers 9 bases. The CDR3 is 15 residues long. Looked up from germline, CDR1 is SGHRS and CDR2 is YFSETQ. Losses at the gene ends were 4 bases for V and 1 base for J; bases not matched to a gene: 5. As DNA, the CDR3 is TGCGCCAGCAGCGGGGTGACTAGCGGCCAAGAGACCCAGTACTTC. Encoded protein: CASSGVTSGQETQYF.

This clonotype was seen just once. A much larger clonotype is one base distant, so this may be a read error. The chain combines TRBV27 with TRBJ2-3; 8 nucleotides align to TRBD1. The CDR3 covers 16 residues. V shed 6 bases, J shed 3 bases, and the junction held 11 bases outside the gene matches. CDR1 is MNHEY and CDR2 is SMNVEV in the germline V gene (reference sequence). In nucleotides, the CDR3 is TGTGCCAGCAGCCCGCAGGGGGCGGTAGCGACAGATACGCAGTATTTT. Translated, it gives CASSPQGAVATDTQYF.

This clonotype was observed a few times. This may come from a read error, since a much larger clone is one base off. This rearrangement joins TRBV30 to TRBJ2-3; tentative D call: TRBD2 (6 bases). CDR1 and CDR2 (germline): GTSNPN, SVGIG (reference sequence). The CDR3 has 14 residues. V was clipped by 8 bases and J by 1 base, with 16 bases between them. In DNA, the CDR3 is TGTGCCGGGACGCCGGGACTCGGCACAGATACGCAGTATTTT. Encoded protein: CAGTPGLGTDTQYF. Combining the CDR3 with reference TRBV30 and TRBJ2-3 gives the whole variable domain SQTIHQWPATLVQPVGSPLSLECTVEGTSNPNLYWYRQAAGRGLQLLFYSVGIGQISSEVPQNLSASRPQDRQFILSSKKLLLSDSGFYLCAGTPGLGTDTQYFGPGTRLTVL.

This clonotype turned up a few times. The CDR3 DNA sequence: TGTGCCAGCAGCTTGGTCAGAGGGAGTGAAGAGACCCAGTACTTC. Its translation is CASSLVRGSEETQYF. V usage is TRBV5-6 and J usage is TRBJ2-5; D perhaps matches TRBD2 (5 bases). V lost 0 bases and J 3 bases, leaving 12 bases between the germline ends. Germline V lookup: CDR1 SGHDT, CDR2 YYEEEE. This CDR3 has 15 amino acids.

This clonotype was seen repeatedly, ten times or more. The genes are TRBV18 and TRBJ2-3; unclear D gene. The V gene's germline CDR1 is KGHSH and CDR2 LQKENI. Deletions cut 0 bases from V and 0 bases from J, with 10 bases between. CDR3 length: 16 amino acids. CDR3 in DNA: TGTGCCAGCTCACCACCGACTGCTGCTAGCACAGATACGCAGTATTTT. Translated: CASSPPTAASTDTQYF.

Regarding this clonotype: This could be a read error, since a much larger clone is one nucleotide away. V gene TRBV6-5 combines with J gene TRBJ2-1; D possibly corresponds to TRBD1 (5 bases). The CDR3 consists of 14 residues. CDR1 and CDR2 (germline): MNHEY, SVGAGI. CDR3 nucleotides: TGTGCCGGCAGTTACACCCAGGGAAGCAATGAGCAGTTCTTC. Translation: CAGSYTQGSNEQFF.

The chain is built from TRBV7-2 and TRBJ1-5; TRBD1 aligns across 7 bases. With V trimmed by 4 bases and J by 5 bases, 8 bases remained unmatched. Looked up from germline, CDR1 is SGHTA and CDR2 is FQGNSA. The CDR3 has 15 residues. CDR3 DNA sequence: TGTGCCAGCAGCTCACGAACAGGGGATGATCAGCCCCAGCATTTT. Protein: CASSSRTGDDQPQHF.

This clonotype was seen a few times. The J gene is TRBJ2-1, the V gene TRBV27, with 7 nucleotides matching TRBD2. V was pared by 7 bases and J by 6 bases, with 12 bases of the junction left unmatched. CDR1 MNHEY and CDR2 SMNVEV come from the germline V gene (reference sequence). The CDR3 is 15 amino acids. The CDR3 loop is CASTPRDYRSNEQFF. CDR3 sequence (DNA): TGTGCCAGCACCCCCCGGGACTACCGTTCCAATGAGCAGTTCTTC.

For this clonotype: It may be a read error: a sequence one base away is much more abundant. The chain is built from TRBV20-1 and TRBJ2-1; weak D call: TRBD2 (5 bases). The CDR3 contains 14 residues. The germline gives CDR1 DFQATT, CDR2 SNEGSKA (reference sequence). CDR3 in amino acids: CSARDSGSHNEQFF. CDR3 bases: TGCAGTGCTAGGGACTCCGGCTCCCACAATGAGCAGTTCTTC.

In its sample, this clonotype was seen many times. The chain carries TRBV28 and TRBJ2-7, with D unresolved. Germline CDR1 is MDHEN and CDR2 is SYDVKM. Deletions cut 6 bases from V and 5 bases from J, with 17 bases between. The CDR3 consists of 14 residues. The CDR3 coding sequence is TGTGCCAGCAGCCGAAGGGTACCCATCAACGAGCAGTACTTC. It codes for CASSRRVPINEQYF.